This passage covers 7 T cell receptor beta chains from one sample sequenced in a study of beta chain features in type 1 diabetes. The sequenced template was cDNA made from the entire isolated RNA. Profiling relied on immunoSEQ multiplex PCR, and the TCRdb table lists in-frame clones only, not all of them. The sample records about 260,000 clones, approximately 70% being singletons. Specimen: naive CD4+ T cells from blood. These TCRs come from a man younger than 40 in good health.

The chain employs TRBV7-2 and TRBJ2-1; 9 bases map to TRBD2. The CDR3 is made up of 13 amino acids. CDR1 and CDR2 (germline): SGHTA, FQGNSA. V was clipped by 8 bases and J by 4 bases; unmatched bases: 3. The CDR3: CASGLAMYNEQFF. The CDR3 nucleotides are TGTGCCAGCGGACTAGCGATGTACAATGAGCAGTTCTTC.

CDR3 bases: TGTGCCAGCAGACCACCCGGACAGGGCACGGAGACCCAGTACTTC. Translated, it gives CASRPPGQGTETQYF. The chain employs TRBV6-5 and TRBJ2-5, with TRBD1 matching 8 bases. There are 15 residues in the CDR3. Germline loops: CDR1 MNHEY, CDR2 SVGAGI. V lost 6 bases, J lost 5 bases, and 11 bases stayed unmatched.

This clone turned up a few times. The rearrangement joins TRBV9 to TRBJ2-5; weak D call: TRBD1 (6 bases). CDR1 is SGDLS, CDR2 YYNGEE, per germline. This CDR3 is built from 15 residues. With 4 bases removed from V and 1 base from J, the gap between germline ends came to 14 bases. CDR3 protein: CASSPRQELQETQYF. CDR3 bases: TGTGCCAGCAGCCCACGACAGGAGCTCCAAGAGACCCAGTACTTC.

V is TRBV29-1 and J is TRBJ2-2; the D is unclear. CDR1 is SQVTM and CDR2 is ANQGSEA in the germline V gene. Trimming stripped 7 bases from V and 8 bases from J, with 14 bases between. CDR3 length equals 12 residues. The CDR3 here is CSARQGWGELFF. The CDR3 coding sequence is TGCAGCGCCCGACAAGGATGGGGGGAGCTGTTTTTT.

This clone has a handful of counts. The chain is built from TRBV2 and TRBJ2-2; D not resolved. Trimming left V 2 bases short and J 6 bases short, with 7 bases between. CDR1 is SNHLY, CDR2 FYNNEI, per germline. The CDR3 has 13 amino acids. This CDR3 reads CASSELGSGELFF. The CDR3 DNA sequence: TGTGCCAGCAGTGAACTCGGTTCCGGGGAGCTGTTTTTT.

This sequence joins TRBV20-1 and TRBJ2-1; D is unclear. Germline CDR1 and CDR2: DFQATT and SNEGSKA (reference sequence). The CDR3 is 11 amino acids. Trimming stripped 6 bases from V and 8 bases from J, with 11 bases between. The CDR3 DNA is TGCAGTGCATCCGAGATGGATGAGCAGTTCTTC. Its protein product is CSASEMDEQFF.

This chain uses TRBV5-1 with TRBJ2-7; D unclear. The CDR3 length is 14 residues. V lost 3 bases and J lost 1, with 11 bases in between. Per the germline V gene, CDR1 is SGHRS and CDR2 is YFSETQ. DNA of the CDR3: TGCGCCAGCAGCTGGAGTGGCGGTTCCTACGAGCAGTACTTC. Its protein is CASSWSGGSYEQYF.